These 29 T cell receptor beta chains originate from one sample sequenced in a study of OX40 agonist ivuxolimab in advanced cancers. Library preparation employed the immunoSEQ multiplex PCR assay. Not all clones reach the TCRdb copy of this immuneACCESS table, which keeps in-frame sequences only. Checked studies attribute under half of the gap to unresolved V genes and leave the rest unexplained. Here the sample has 50,000 to 65,000 clones; about four fifths occur a single time. Roughly 5.2% of the sample is in the top ten clones. This specimen was CD4+ or CD8+ T cells sorted from blood, taken in a trial of the OX40 agonist ivuxolimab. Source of these receptors: an adult with an advanced solid tumor such as melanoma, head and neck, liver or kidney cancer.

V gene TRBV2 combines with J gene TRBJ1-1; D uncertain. This CDR3 is built from 15 residues. Germline V gene lookup returns CDR1 SNHLY and CDR2 FYNNEI. V lost 6 bases and J 0 bases, leaving 14 bases between the germline ends. This chain's CDR3 is CASSAYALLNTEAFF. For the CDR3, the DNA is TGTGCCAGCAGCGCATATGCTTTGCTGAACACTGAAGCTTTCTTT.

This clone was detected once. The genes are TRBV30 and TRBJ2-2; 10 nucleotides line up with TRBD1. Trimming removed 2 bases from V and 8 bases from J; junction bases left unmatched: 5. CDR1 GTSNPN and CDR2 SVGIG come from the germline V gene (reference sequence). CDR3 length: 14 residues. CDR3 in amino acids: CAWSYRDRGGELFF. In DNA form, the CDR3 reads TGTGCCTGGAGTTACCGGGACAGGGGTGGGGAGCTGTTTTTT.

The chain carries TRBV6-5 and TRBJ2-3; 10 bases fit TRBD1. The ends lost 2 bases at V and 11 bases at J; junction bases unmatched: 13. The CDR3 loop spans 16 amino acids. Per germline, CDR1 MNHEY and CDR2 SVGAGI. The CDR3 DNA is TGTGCCAGCAGTTACATCAGGACAGGGGGAGGAATGGGGCAGTATTTT. Its protein is CASSYIRTGGGMGQYF.

The V and J genes are TRBV5-1 and TRBJ2-5, with 7 nucleotides matching TRBD2. In germline, CDR1 is SGHRS, CDR2 YFSETQ. The V gene end was trimmed by 6 bases and the J gene end by 5 bases; junction bases not matched to a gene: 13. The CDR3 totals 15 residues. Here the CDR3 DNA reads TGCGCCAGCAAATTGAGCGGGACGAGCGAGGAGACCCAGTACTTC. Translating gives CASKLSGTSEETQYF.

The V and J genes are TRBV6-5 and TRBJ1-2, with a possible D match to TRBD1 (6 bases). The CDR3 is 15 amino acids. V shed 6 bases and J shed 4 bases, with 18 bases lying between them. In germline, CDR1 is MNHEY, CDR2 SVGAGI. The DNA for the CDR3 is TGTGCCAGCAGCCGAGGTGTCTCAGGGGCCTATGGCTACACCTTC. Its translation: CASSRGVSGAYGYTF.

The chain carries TRBV9 and TRBJ1-2, with 7 bases identical to TRBD1. CDR1 and CDR2 (germline): SGDLS, YYNGEE. The CDR3 is 16 amino acids. V lost 0 bases to trimming and J lost 1 base; unmatched junction nucleotides: 6. CDR3 protein: CASSVGGGGYNYGYTF. The CDR3 DNA is TGTGCCAGCAGCGTAGGTGGAGGGGGCTATAACTATGGCTACACCTTC.

V gene TRBV7-9 combines with J gene TRBJ2-7; no reliable D call. V was shortened by 5 bases and J by 4 bases, with 12 bases between the two germline ends. Germline V gene data show CDR1 as SEHNR and CDR2 as FQNEAQ (reference sequence). This CDR3 region has 13 residues. As DNA, the CDR3 is TGTGCCAGCAGCGAATCCGGACCTTACGAGCAGTACTTC. It yields the protein CASSESGPYEQYF.

J is TRBJ1-3 and V is TRBV14; 8 positions match TRBD1. CDR1 and CDR2 from the germline V gene are SGHDN and FVKESK. The V segment lost 4 bases and the J segment 3 bases; nucleotides outside the gene matches: 5. The length of the CDR3 is 15 residues. The CDR3 coding sequence is TGTGCCAGCAGCCCCCTCGGACAGGGTGGAAACACCATATATTTT. It yields the protein CASSPLGQGGNTIYF.

The chain uses TRBV10-3 and TRBJ2-7; 11 positions match TRBD1. The CDR3 runs to 12 residues. V lost 8 bases to trimming and J lost 4 bases; unmatched junction nucleotides: 1. Germline loops: CDR1 ENHRY, CDR2 SYGVKD. This chain's CDR3 is CAIGQGAYEQYF. CDR3 nucleotide sequence: TGTGCCATCGGACAGGGGGCTTACGAGCAGTACTTC.

The chain employs TRBV4-1 and TRBJ1-5; no clear D. This CDR3 has 14 amino acids. The V end lost 1 base, the J end lost 6 bases, and 10 bases lay between the germline ends. Looked up from germline, CDR1 is MGHRA and CDR2 is YSYEKL. The CDR3 loop is CASSQATLIQPQHF. The DNA of the CDR3 is TGCGCCAGCAGCCAAGCGACCTTAATTCAGCCCCAGCATTTT.

The chain carries TRBV7-2 and TRBJ2-2; TRBD2 matches at 9 bases. J was trimmed by 2 bases and V by 4 bases; bases with no gene match: 2. CDR1 is SGHTA, CDR2 FQGNSA, per germline. This CDR3 has 15 amino acids. As DNA, the CDR3 is TGTGCCAGCAGCTCTAGCGGGATTAACACCGGGGAGCTGTTTTTT. Protein sequence: CASSSSGINTGELFF. Drawing the rest from reference TRBV7-2 and TRBJ2-2, the complete variable domain is GAGVSQSPSNKVTEKGKDVELRCDPISGHTALYWYRQSLGQGLEFLIYFQGNSAPDKSGLPSDRFSAERTGGSVSTLTIQRTQQEDSAVYLCASSSSGINTGELFFGEGSRLTVL.

The chain couples TRBV30 to TRBJ1-2; a weak D match, TRBD1 (6 bases). The CDR3 runs 16 residues. The V end lost 5 bases, the J end lost 3 bases, and 22 bases lay between the germline ends. CDR1 and CDR2 (germline): GTSNPN, SVGIG (reference sequence). The DNA of the CDR3 is TGTGCCTGGGGGCACACTCCGCGGACAGATCACTATGGCTACACCTTC. Its protein product is CAWGHTPRTDHYGYTF.

A single count supports this clone. J is TRBJ1-2 and V is TRBV5-1; no clear D gene. With 0 bases removed from V and 5 bases from J, the gap between germline ends came to 11 bases. This CDR3 is built from 14 residues. CDR1 and CDR2 from the germline V gene are SGHRS and YFSETQ. The CDR3 loop is CASSLETASYGYTF. For the CDR3, the DNA is TGCGCCAGCAGCTTGGAAACCGCCTCATATGGCTACACCTTC.

This clone was observed a handful of times. The V and J genes are TRBV29-1 and TRBJ1-1; possibly TRBD1 for D (6 bases). V was pared by 6 bases and J by 8 bases, with 16 bases between. The CDR3 sequence is 12 residues long. CDR1 and CDR2 from the germline V gene are SQVTM and ANQGSEA. Here the CDR3 DNA reads TGCAGCGTGGGGGGGGGCCCGACCGAAGCTTTCTTT. As protein: CSVGGGPTEAFF.

This chain uses TRBV5-1 with TRBJ2-5; 10 nucleotides match TRBD2. Germline V gene data show CDR1 as SGHRS and CDR2 as YFSETQ. This CDR3 has 15 residues. V dropped 4 bases and J dropped 4; count of bases not matched to a gene: 7. The CDR3 protein is CASSTLAGEGETQYF. The CDR3 coding sequence is TGCGCCAGCAGCACCCTAGCGGGAGAGGGAGAGACCCAGTACTTC. Full variable domain (missing parts from reference TRBV5-1 and TRBJ2-5): KAGVTQTPRYLIKTRGQQVTLSCSPISGHRSVSWYQQTPGQGLQFLFEYFSETQRNKGNFPGRFSGRQFSNSRSEMNVSTLELGDSALYLCASSTLAGEGETQYFGPGTRLLVL.

The J gene is TRBJ1-4, the V gene TRBV9, with 7 bases fitting TRBD1. Losses at the gene ends were 4 bases for V and 1 base for J; bases not matched to a gene: 4. The CDR3 has 15 residues. Germline V gives CDR1 SGDLS, CDR2 YYNGEE. The CDR3 coding sequence is TGTGCCAGCAGCCCAAGACAGGGAACTAATGAAAAACTGTTTTTT. It encodes CASSPRQGTNEKLFF.

The genes are TRBV4-2 and TRBJ1-3; D possibly corresponds to TRBD1 (5 bases). Germline V lookup: CDR1 LGHNA, CDR2 YNFKEQ. This CDR3 is built from 16 residues. V lost 3 bases, J lost 4 bases, and 16 bases lay in between. The CDR3 nucleotides are TGTGCCAGCAGCCAGTACGCAGGGAAAACCGGAAACACCATATATTTT. The encoded protein is CASSQYAGKTGNTIYF.

This rearrangement joins TRBV5-1 to TRBJ2-7; 7 bases align to TRBD1. V gave up 5 bases and J gave up 8 bases; unmatched junction bases: 10. Per germline, CDR1 SGHRS and CDR2 YFSETQ. The CDR3 sequence is 13 residues long. The CDR3 DNA reads TGCGCCAGCAGTTCAGGGGGTACTACGCAGCAGTACTTC. Amino acid sequence: CASSSGGTTQQYF.

The genes are TRBV11-3 and TRBJ2-7, with D possibly matching TRBD1 (5 bases). The length of the CDR3 is 14 residues. The germline V and J ends were trimmed by 4 bases and 1 base, with 11 bases remaining between them. CDR1 is SGHNT, CDR2 YENEEA, per germline. This CDR3 reads CASSSTQGSYEQYF. Written as DNA, the CDR3 is TGTGCCAGCAGCTCGACTCAGGGTTCCTACGAGCAGTACTTC.

This clone was seen only a few times. J is TRBJ2-5 and V is TRBV6-1, with 8 positions matching TRBD1. With 4 bases clipped from V and 5 bases from J, the junction kept 18 bases outside the gene matches. Germline V CDR1 and CDR2: MNHNS, SASEGT. The length of the CDR3 is 18 residues. The CDR3 region is CASSANFGTGAGSETQYF. The DNA for the CDR3 is TGTGCCAGCAGTGCAAATTTTGGGACAGGCGCTGGGAGTGAGACCCAGTACTTC.

In its sample, this clone was seen a few times. V gene TRBV7-9 combines with J gene TRBJ1-2, with D possibly being TRBD1 (6 bases). Germline V lookup: CDR1 SEHNR, CDR2 FQNEAQ (reference sequence). The CDR3 runs to 12 residues. The CDR3 DNA reads TGTGCTCTCCAAGGGGGTGATTATGGCTACACCTTC. As protein: CALQGGDYGYTF.

J is TRBJ2-3 and V is TRBV12-1; the D call TRBD2 from the table was never checked on the DNA. TRBV12-1 is a pseudogene. The CDR3 has 15 residues. The CDR3, as DNA: TGTGCCAGCAGCTTATGGCGGGGACGCACAGATACGCAGTATTTT. As protein: CASSLWRGRTDTQYF.

This clone qualifies as medium-sized. J is TRBJ1-2 and V is TRBV19; 8 bases map to TRBD1. Trimming removed 0 bases from V and 5 bases from J; junction bases left unmatched: 8. Germline values: CDR1 LNHDA, CDR2 SQIVND (reference sequence). The CDR3 is made up of 16 amino acids. CDR3 amino acids: CASSIDRGHPFYGYTF. CDR3 in DNA: TGTGCCAGTAGTATAGACAGGGGGCACCCATTTTATGGCTACACCTTC. Based on the CDR3 plus reference TRBV19 and TRBJ1-2, the full variable domain is DGGITQSPKYLFRKEGQNVTLSCEQNLNHDAMYWYRQDPGQGLRLIYYSQIVNDFQKGDIAEGYSVSREKKESFPLTVTSAQKNPTAFYLCASSIDRGHPFYGYTFGSGTRLTVV.

This chain uses TRBV5-6 with TRBJ2-5; 7 positions match TRBD1. The better agreement between TRBJ2-7 and the DNA end casts doubt on the J call. CDR1 and CDR2 (germline): SGHDT, YYEEEE. The CDR3 extends over 15 amino acids. For the CDR3, the DNA is TGTGCCAGCACCCTAAATCGGGCAGGGGGCTACGAGCAGTACTTC. This translates into CASTLNRAGGYEQYF.

The chain joins TRBV6-1 to TRBJ1-4; 10 bases map to TRBD1. Germline V gene data show CDR1 as MNHNS and CDR2 as SASEGT. There are 14 residues in the CDR3. Trimming at V came to 6 bases and at J to 8 bases, leaving 6 bases not matched to a gene. The CDR3: CASRRTGGQEKLFF. For the CDR3, the DNA is TGTGCCAGCAGGCGGACAGGGGGACAAGAAAAACTGTTTTTT.

The chain uses TRBV10-3 and TRBJ1-2; D unclear. The germline CDR1 and CDR2 sequences are ENHRY and SYGVKD. V was pared by 6 bases and J by 0 bases, with 11 bases between. The CDR3 has 14 residues. The CDR3 loop is CAISPQSSNYGYTF. In nucleotides, the CDR3 is TGTGCCATCAGCCCACAGAGTTCTAACTATGGCTACACCTTC.

The genes are TRBV6-6 and TRBJ2-7; 12 bases are a match to TRBD2. The CDR3 covers 15 residues. V lost 6 bases and J lost 3; bases outside the gene matches: 6. The germline gives CDR1 MNHNY, CDR2 SVGAGI (reference sequence). The DNA of the CDR3 is TGTGCCAGCAGAAGTACTAGCGGGAGGAACTACGAGCAGTACTTC. It yields the protein CASRSTSGRNYEQYF.

The J gene is TRBJ1-1, the V gene TRBV5-1; a possible D gene is TRBD1 (6 bases). Germline V gene sequence: CDR1 SGHRS, CDR2 YFSETQ. Trimming cost V 4 bases and J 0 bases, with 16 bases left between them. The CDR3 runs to 16 residues. The CDR3 sequence: CASSPPRGEMNTEAFF. The CDR3 DNA reads as TGCGCCAGCAGCCCGCCAAGGGGGGAGATGAACACTGAAGCTTTCTTT.

This chain joins TRBV5-5 and TRBJ1-1, with D uncertain. Between the trimmed V and J ends, which lost 0 bases and 2 bases, there was a span of 5 bases. The CDR3 totals 13 residues. The germline CDR1 and CDR2 sequences are SGHKS and YYEKEE (reference sequence). The CDR3 DNA follows: TGTGCCAGCAGCTTGGAGGGTAACACTGAAGCTTTCTTT. It yields the protein CASSLEGNTEAFF.